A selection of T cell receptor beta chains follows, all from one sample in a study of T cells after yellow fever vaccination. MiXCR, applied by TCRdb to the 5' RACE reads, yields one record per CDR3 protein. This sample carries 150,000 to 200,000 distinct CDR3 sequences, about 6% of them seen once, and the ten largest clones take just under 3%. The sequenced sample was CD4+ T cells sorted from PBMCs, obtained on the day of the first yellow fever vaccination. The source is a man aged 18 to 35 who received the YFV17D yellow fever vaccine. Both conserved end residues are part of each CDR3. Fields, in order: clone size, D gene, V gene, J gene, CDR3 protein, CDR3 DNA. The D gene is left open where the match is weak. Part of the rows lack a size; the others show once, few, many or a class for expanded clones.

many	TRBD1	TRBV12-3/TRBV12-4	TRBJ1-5	CASSPQGQNNQPQHF	TGTGCCAGCAGTCCCCAGGGACAGAATAATCAGCCCCAGCATTTT
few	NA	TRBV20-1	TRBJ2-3	CSASRLAGALDTQYF	TGCAGTGCTAGCCGCCTGGCGGGGGCCTTAGATACGCAGTATTTT
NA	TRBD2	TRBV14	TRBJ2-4	CASSPGTSGTFPYF	TGTGCCAGCAGCCCCGGGACTAGCGGGACCTTTCCGTACTTC
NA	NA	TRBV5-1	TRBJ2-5	CASSLATAIGETQYF	TGCGCCAGCAGCTTGGCTACGGCTATAGGAGAGACCCAGTACTTC
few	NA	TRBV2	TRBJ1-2	CASSAEEGSGYTF	TGTGCCAGCAGTGCCGAGGAGGGGAGCGGCTACACCTTC
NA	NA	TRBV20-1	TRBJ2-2	CSASPPGLPNTGELFF	TGCAGTGCTAGCCCTCCCGGGCTCCCCAACACCGGGGAGCTGTTTTTT
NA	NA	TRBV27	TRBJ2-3	CASSFYRSWGGPPDTQYF	TGTGCCAGCAGTTTTTATAGGAGTTGGGGGGGCCCCCCAGATACGCAGTATTTT
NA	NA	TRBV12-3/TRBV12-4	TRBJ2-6	CASSLRTVLYSGANVLTF	TGTGCCAGCAGTTTAAGGACAGTCCTATACTCTGGGGCCAACGTCCTGACTTTC
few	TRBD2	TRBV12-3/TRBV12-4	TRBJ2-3	CASAGGGSSTDTQYF	TGTGCCAGCGCGGGCGGGGGTTCTAGCACAGATACGCAGTATTTT
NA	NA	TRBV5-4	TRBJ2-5	CASSLGPAVEETQYF	TGTGCCAGCAGCTTGGGTCCAGCCGTGGAAGAGACCCAGTACTTC
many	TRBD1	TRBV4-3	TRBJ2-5	CASSQRQGSQETQYF	TGCGCCAGCAGCCAGAGACAGGGGTCTCAGGAGACCCAGTACTTC
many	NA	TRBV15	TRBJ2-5	CATSRVTAGEETQYF	TGTGCCACCAGCAGAGTAACAGCCGGGGAGGAGACCCAGTACTTC
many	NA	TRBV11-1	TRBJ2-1	CASSRDPGEQFF	TGTGCCAGCAGCCGCGACCCGGGTGAGCAGTTCTTC
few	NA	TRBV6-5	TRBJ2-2	CATLRGGGTGELFF	TGTGCCACCCTAAGGGGGGGGGGGACCGGGGAGCTGTTTTTT
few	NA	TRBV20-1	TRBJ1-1	CSARLNTEAFF	TGCAGTGCTAGGCTTAACACTGAAGCTTTCTTT
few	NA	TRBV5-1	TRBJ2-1	CASSLQTSTYNEQFF	TGCGCCAGCAGCTTGCAAACAAGCACCTACAATGAGCAGTTCTTC
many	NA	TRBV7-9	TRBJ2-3	CASTYTNTQYF	TGTGCCAGCACGTACACGAATACGCAGTATTTT
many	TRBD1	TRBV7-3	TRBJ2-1	CASSRTGDNEQFF	TGTGCCAGCAGCCGGACAGGGGACAATGAGCAGTTCTTC
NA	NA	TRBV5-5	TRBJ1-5	CASSLQPTGSNQPQHF	TGTGCCAGCAGCTTACAACCGACAGGCAGCAATCAGCCCCAGCATTTT
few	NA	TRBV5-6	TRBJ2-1	CASSLVQANEQFF	TGTGCCAGCAGCTTGGTTCAAGCCAATGAGCAGTTCTTC
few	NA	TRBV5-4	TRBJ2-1	CASSLRAGVSNEQFF	TGTGCCAGCAGCTTGAGGGCAGGGGTTAGTAATGAGCAGTTCTTC
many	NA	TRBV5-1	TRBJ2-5	CASSLAGHLQETQYF	TGCGCCAGCAGCTTGGCGGGACATCTTCAAGAGACCCAGTACTTC
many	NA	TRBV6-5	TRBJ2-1	CASSYQVGGNYNEQFF	TGTGCCAGCAGTTATCAAGTCGGGGGCAACTACAATGAGCAGTTCTTC
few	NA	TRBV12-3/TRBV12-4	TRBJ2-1	CASYRRGATYNEQFF	TGTGCCAGCTATCGAAGGGGGGCGACATACAATGAGCAGTTCTTC
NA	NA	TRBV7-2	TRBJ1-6	CASSSTIDRNSPLHF	TGTGCCAGCAGCTCAACAATTGACAGGAATTCACCCCTCCACTTT
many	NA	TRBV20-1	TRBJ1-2	CSARDLHTDRYGYTF	TGCAGTGCTAGAGATCTACATACCGACAGATATGGCTACACCTTC
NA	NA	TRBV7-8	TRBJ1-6	CASSLAGLQLNSPLHF	TGTGCCAGCAGCTTAGCGGGACTGCAGCTTAATTCACCCCTCCACTTT
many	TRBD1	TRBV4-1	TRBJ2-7	CASSRNRLDREYEQYF	TGCGCCAGCAGCCGGAATCGGTTGGACAGGGAATACGAGCAGTACTTC
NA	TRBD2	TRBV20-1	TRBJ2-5	CSARVAGGPGETQYF	TGCAGTGCTAGGGTTGCGGGGGGGCCCGGAGAGACCCAGTACTTC
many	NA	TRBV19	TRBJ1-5	CASSMRTGSHQPQHF	TGTGCCAGTAGTATGAGAACAGGGTCGCATCAGCCCCAGCATTTT
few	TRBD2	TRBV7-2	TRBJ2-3	CASRTGIAGGADTQYF	TGTGCCAGCAGAACCGGGATAGCGGGGGGGGCAGATACGCAGTATTTT
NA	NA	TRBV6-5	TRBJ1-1	CASIPPWWARTGNTNTEAFF	TGTGCCAGCATTCCTCCCTGGTGGGCAAGGACGGGAAATACGAACACTGAAGCTTTCTTT
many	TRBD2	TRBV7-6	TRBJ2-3	CASSLGASGHRGTDTQYF	TGTGCCAGCAGCTTAGGTGCTAGCGGGCATAGGGGCACAGATACGCAGTATTTT
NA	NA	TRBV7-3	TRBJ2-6	CASSVSQGGANVLTF	TGTGCCAGCAGCGTCAGTCAAGGAGGGGCCAACGTCCTGACTTTC
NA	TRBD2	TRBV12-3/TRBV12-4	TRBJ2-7	CASTRGLAYEQYF	TGTGCCAGCACCAGAGGACTAGCCTACGAGCAGTACTTC
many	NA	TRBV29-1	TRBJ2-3	CSVEENIGRLTDTQYF	TGCAGCGTTGAAGAAAATATCGGCAGACTCACAGATACGCAGTATTTT
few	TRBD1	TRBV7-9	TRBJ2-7	CASSSPWAGTGLYEQYF	TGTGCCAGCAGCTCCCCCTGGGCCGGGACAGGCCTTTACGAGCAGTACTTC
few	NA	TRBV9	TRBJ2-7	CASSVRPAYEQYF	TGTGCCAGCAGCGTAAGGCCAGCTTACGAGCAGTACTTC
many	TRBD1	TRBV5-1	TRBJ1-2	CASSLVGGQIYGYTF	TGCGCCAGCAGCTTGGTAGGGGGACAGATCTATGGCTACACCTTC
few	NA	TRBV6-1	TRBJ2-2	CASSPGTGRTGELFF	TGTGCCAGCAGTCCCGGTACAGGGCGGACCGGGGAGCTGTTTTTT
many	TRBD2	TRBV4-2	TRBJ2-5	CALEASGDQETQYF	TGTGCCCTGGAGGCTAGCGGGGACCAAGAGACCCAGTACTTC